What follows are 29 T cell receptor beta chains derived from one specimen sequenced in a study of OX40 agonist ivuxolimab in advanced cancers. Some clones are missing from TCRdb's copy, which holds only in-frame ones; the method was immunoSEQ multiplex PCR. The repertoire consists of 55,000 to 70,000 clones, with over 80% occurring once and the leading ten covering approximately 4.4%. The input for sequencing was CD4+ or CD8+ T cells sorted from blood, taken in a trial of the OX40 agonist ivuxolimab. Every receptor here comes from an adult with an advanced solid tumor such as melanoma, head and neck, liver or kidney cancer.

The rearrangement uses TRBV7-8 and TRBJ2-7; D unresolved. Germline V CDR1 and CDR2: SGHVS, FQNEAQ. CDR3 length: 11 residues. V lost 3 bases and J lost 3, with 3 bases in between. The CDR3 nucleotides are TGTGCCAGCAGCTTCAACTACGAGCAGTACTTC. Residues: CASSFNYEQYF.

The rearrangement uses TRBV29-1 and TRBJ2-7, with D perhaps assigned TRBD1 or TRBD2 (5 bases each). CDR1 and CDR2 (germline): SQVTM, ANQGSEA. Trimming pared 2 bases from V and 8 bases from J, leaving 10 bases between. This CDR3 has 11 amino acids. The CDR3 region has the DNA TGCAGCGTTGAATTACTGGGACAGCAGTACTTC. Protein product: CSVELLGQQYF.

The rearrangement uses TRBV7-2 and TRBJ2-4, with 7 bases that match TRBD2. From germline, CDR1 is SGHTA and CDR2 FQGNSA. With V trimmed by 4 bases and J by 3 bases, 3 bases remained unmatched. The CDR3 spans 14 residues. The CDR3 DNA is TGTGCCAGCAGCTGGGACTATCTCAAAAACATTCAGTACTTC. Protein: CASSWDYLKNIQYF.

V usage is TRBV7-9 and J usage is TRBJ2-5, with 9 bases aligning to TRBD2. The CDR3 extends over 14 amino acids. J gave up 3 bases and V 4 bases, and 3 bases lay outside the gene matches. In germline, CDR1 is SEHNR, CDR2 FQNEAQ (reference sequence). CDR3 nucleotides: TGTGCCAGCAGCTCAAGGACTAGCGAAGAGACCCAGTACTTC. Its protein is CASSSRTSEETQYF.

The chain recombines TRBV7-9 with TRBJ2-3; D is unresolved. The ends were cut back, 1 base at V and 2 bases at J, with 10 bases in the middle. The CDR3 consists of 15 residues. Germline loops: CDR1 SEHNR, CDR2 FQNEAQ (reference sequence). The CDR3 DNA follows: TGTGCCAGCAGCTTAGTGGTTAGTAACACAGATACGCAGTATTTT. It codes for CASSLVVSNTDTQYF. The full variable domain, with the rest looked up from reference TRBV7-9 and TRBJ2-3, is DTGVSQNPRHKITKRGQNVTFRCDPISEHNRLYWYRQTLGQGPEFLTYFQNEAQLEKSRLLSDRFSAERPKGSFSTLEIQRTEQGDSAMYLCASSLVVSNTDTQYFGPGTRLTVL.

The chain has TRBV11-2 and TRBJ1-3; tentative D call: TRBD1 (5 bases). This CDR3 region has 15 residues. Trimming took off 3 bases at V and 0 bases at J, with 9 bases between the two ends. CDR1 and CDR2 (germline): SGHAT, FQNNGV. CDR3 region: CASSLGLSSGNTIYF. The CDR3 coding sequence is TGTGCCAGCAGCTTGGGGCTAAGCTCTGGAAACACCATATATTTT.

The rearrangement links TRBV6-5 to TRBJ2-7, with 8 bases fitting TRBD1. This CDR3 is 14 amino acids long. The junction had 3 bases not matched to a gene; V was cut back by 2 bases and J by 3 bases. The germline gives CDR1 MNHEY, CDR2 SVGAGI. Written as DNA, the CDR3 is TGTGCCAGCAGTTACAGCGACAGGGGCTACGAGCAGTACTTC. It encodes CASSYSDRGYEQYF.

This sequence joins TRBV2 and TRBJ2-1, with TRBD2 identical over 10 bases. The CDR3 runs to 15 residues. Germline assignment: CDR1 SNHLY and CDR2 FYNNEI. The trim removed 4 bases at V and 6 bases at J, leaving 6 bases unmatched. This CDR3 is CASSALAGVLNEQFF. The CDR3 coding sequence is TGTGCCAGCAGTGCCCTAGCGGGGGTTCTCAATGAGCAGTTCTTC.

The chain links TRBV5-8 to TRBJ1-5; 7 bases line up with TRBD1. The germline gives CDR1 SGHTS, CDR2 YDEGEE. The CDR3 is 15 residues long. Trimming cost V 1 base and J 5 bases; bases outside gene matches: 6. In nucleotides, the CDR3 is TGTGCCAGCAGCTTGACAGGGGCGAGGGATCAGCCCCAGCATTTT. It is translated as CASSLTGARDQPQHF.

This clone occurred a few times. This same CDR3 is encoded by further DNA sequences in the sample. The chain combines TRBV6-4 with TRBJ1-1; D is unclear. Germline CDR1 MRHNA, CDR2 SNTAGT. V lost 4 bases to trimming and J lost 1 base, with 7 bases between them. The CDR3 is made up of 13 amino acids. The CDR3 spells CASSVTGNTEAFF. The CDR3 DNA is TGTGCCAGCAGTGTGACTGGGAACACTGAAGCTTTCTTT.

A single count supports this clone. The V call is TRBV5-6, the J call TRBJ2-7, with D possibly TRBD1 on 5 matching bases. The germline gives CDR1 SGHDT, CDR2 YYEEEE. Trimming took off 4 bases at V and 0 bases at J, with 11 bases between the two ends. The CDR3 contains 14 residues. In DNA form, the CDR3 reads TGTGCCAGCAGCCTCCAGGGAAGCTCCTACGAGCAGTACTTC. As protein: CASSLQGSSYEQYF.

The chain recombines TRBV7-2 with TRBJ1-2; D is uncertain. The V gene's germline CDR1 is SGHTA and CDR2 FQGNSA. Trimming pared 1 base from V and 3 bases from J, leaving 12 bases between. The CDR3 consists of 15 residues. The CDR3 sequence: CASSLEEASDYGYTF. The DNA of the CDR3 is TGTGCCAGCAGCTTAGAGGAGGCATCGGACTATGGCTACACCTTC.

The genes are TRBV7-2 and TRBJ2-3, with TRBD1 as a possible D gene (5 bases). This CDR3 spans 13 amino acids. V was clipped by 5 bases and J by 5 bases, with 11 bases between them. Germline CDR1 is SGHTA and CDR2 is FQGNSA. The CDR3 DNA follows: TGTGCCAGCAGCCAGGACATAAAAGATACGCAGTATTTT. Translation: CASSQDIKDTQYF.

The chain recombines TRBV28 with TRBJ2-7; TRBD2 matches 13 bases. Trimming took 7 bases from V and 4 from J; bases not matched to a gene: 7. The CDR3 length is 15 residues. Per germline, CDR1 MDHEN and CDR2 SYDVKM. The CDR3: CASIQTSGGRYEQYF. CDR3 coding DNA: TGTGCCAGCATTCAGACTAGCGGGGGGAGATACGAGCAGTACTTC.

This sequence joins TRBV19 and TRBJ2-1; 8 bases are shared with TRBD2. The CDR3 sequence is 15 residues long. Looked up from germline, CDR1 is LNHDA and CDR2 is SQIVND (reference sequence). Trimming at V came to 4 bases and at J to 3 bases, leaving 5 bases not matched to a gene. DNA for the CDR3: TGTGCCAGTAGTACCGGGACTAGGCACTACAATGAGCAGTTCTTC. Amino acids: CASSTGTRHYNEQFF.

The CDR3 here is CASSPRESGAGNEQFF. The CDR3 nucleotides are TGTGCCAGCTCACCACGGGAGAGCGGGGCGGGCAATGAGCAGTTCTTC. This sequence joins TRBV18 and TRBJ2-1; 7 bases fit TRBD2. The V gene's germline CDR1 is KGHSH and CDR2 LQKENI. This CDR3 has 16 amino acids. The V gene end was trimmed by 1 base and the J gene end by 6 bases; junction bases not matched to a gene: 9.

V gene TRBV27 combines with J gene TRBJ1-5, with D possibly being TRBD1 (5 bases). Per the germline V gene, CDR1 is MNHEY and CDR2 is SMNVEV (reference sequence). The CDR3 loop spans 15 amino acids. V shed 6 bases and J shed 2 bases, with 14 bases lying between them. Here the CDR3 DNA reads TGTGCCAGCAGCCCTCGCGGGGGTGGCAATCAGCCCCAGCATTTT. This codes for CASSPRGGGNQPQHF.

The rearrangement joins TRBV5-4 to TRBJ2-5; D possibly corresponds to TRBD1 (5 bases). Germline values: CDR1 SGHNT, CDR2 YYREEE (reference sequence). The CDR3 length is 15 residues. The V end was cut by 4 bases, the J end by 5 bases, with 18 bases between. In DNA, the CDR3 is TGTGCCAGCAGCCCTTCGGGCAGGGTGGGGGAGACCCAGTACTTC. Translation gives CASSPSGRVGETQYF.

The chain uses TRBV2 and TRBJ2-5; D is unclear. Trimming took 5 bases from V and 2 from J, leaving 9 bases between them. This CDR3 spans 13 amino acids. Germline CDR1 and CDR2: SNHLY and FYNNEI. CDR3 sequence reads: CASSIRRQETQYF. CDR3 in DNA: TGTGCCAGCAGTATCCGTCGACAAGAGACCCAGTACTTC.

The chain recombines TRBV5-1 with TRBJ1-1; 7 bases align to TRBD1. J was trimmed by 1 base and V by 4 bases; bases with no gene match: 1. The CDR3 spans 13 residues. From germline, CDR1 is SGHRS and CDR2 YFSETQ. CDR3 sequence reads: CASSGTENTEAFF. CDR3 nucleotide sequence: TGCGCCAGCAGCGGGACAGAGAACACTGAAGCTTTCTTT.

The V and J genes are TRBV5-5 and TRBJ2-7; tentatively, D is TRBD1 or TRBD2 (5 bases each). CDR1 is SGHKS, CDR2 YYEKEE, per germline (reference sequence). Trimming stripped 0 bases from V and 0 bases from J, with 13 bases between. This CDR3 comprises 16 residues. CDR3 sequence reads: CASSLAPGTISYEQYF. DNA for the CDR3: TGTGCCAGCAGCTTGGCGCCAGGGACGATCTCCTACGAGCAGTACTTC.

The chain is built from TRBV6-1 and TRBJ2-7; a weak D match, TRBD2 (6 bases). V lost 10 bases, J lost 3 bases, and 19 bases lay in between. CDR1 and CDR2 from the germline V gene are MNHNS and SASEGT. This CDR3 has 14 amino acids. Here the CDR3 reads CAITLTSGVYEQYF. For the CDR3, the DNA is TGTGCCATCACATTAACTTCGGGGGTCTACGAGCAGTACTTC.

This chain joins TRBV19 and TRBJ1-1, with 10 bases identical to TRBD1. The germline V gene has CDR1 LNHDA and CDR2 SQIVND (reference sequence). V shed 6 bases and J 0 bases; nucleotides not matched to a gene: 1. CDR3 length: 14 residues. CDR3 DNA sequence: TGTGCCAGTAGGGGACAGGGGCTGAACACTGAAGCTTTCTTT. This encodes CASRGQGLNTEAFF.

V usage is TRBV11-3 and J usage is TRBJ2-5; perhaps TRBD1 as D (5 bases). The J call may be faulty, since TRBJ2-7 better matches the DNA end. CDR1 is SGHNT, CDR2 YENEEA, per germline. The CDR3 has 15 residues. The DNA of the CDR3 is TGTGCCAGCAGCTTAGAAGCTGGACACCACTACGAGCAGTACTTC. Residues: CASSLEAGHHYEQYF.

V and J are TRBV5-1 and TRBJ2-1, with 8 nucleotides matching TRBD2. Per germline, CDR1 SGHRS and CDR2 YFSETQ. The ends lost 0 bases at V and 9 bases at J; junction bases unmatched: 5. The CDR3 loop spans 14 amino acids. CDR3: CASSLGAGEGEQFF. The CDR3 nucleotides read TGCGCCAGCAGCTTGGGAGCGGGAGAGGGTGAGCAGTTCTTC.

The chain joins TRBV7-9 to TRBJ1-2; tentatively, D is TRBD1 (5 bases). The CDR3 totals 14 residues. Germline values: CDR1 SEHNR, CDR2 FQNEAQ (reference sequence). The V gene lost 5 bases and the J gene lost 2 bases, with 12 bases spanning the gap. The CDR3 protein is CASSVGAYNYGYTF. For the CDR3, the DNA is TGTGCCAGCAGCGTAGGGGCCTACAACTATGGCTACACCTTC.

This rearrangement joins TRBV7-6 to TRBJ2-1; D ambiguous. The CDR3 runs to 14 residues. Trimming removed 0 bases at V and 6 bases at J, with 9 bases between. The germline CDR1 and CDR2 sequences are SGHVS and FNYEAQ. CDR3 DNA sequence: TGTGCCAGCAGCTTAGCAGGACCGATCAATGAGCAGTTCTTC. As protein: CASSLAGPINEQFF. The whole variable domain, filled in from reference TRBV7-6 and TRBJ2-1, reads GAGVSQSPRYKVTKRGQDVALRCDPISGHVSLYWYRQALGQGPEFLTYFNYEAQQDKSGLPNDRFSAERPEGSISTLTIQRTEQRDSAMYRCASSLAGPINEQFFGPGTRLTVL.

The J gene is TRBJ2-1, the V gene TRBV6-4, with 10 bases identical to TRBD1. Germline values: CDR1 MRHNA, CDR2 SNTAGT. The CDR3 is made up of 14 amino acids. With 6 bases clipped from V and 8 bases from J, the junction kept 7 bases outside the gene matches. CDR3 coding DNA: TGTGCCAGCAGCGACAGGGGGCTAAACGATGAGCAGTTCTTC. It is translated as CASSDRGLNDEQFF.

The chain recombines TRBV2 with TRBJ1-1; maybe TRBD1 (5 bases). The CDR3 covers 14 residues. Germline V CDR1 and CDR2: SNHLY, FYNNEI. Between the trimmed V and J ends, which lost 7 bases and 0 bases, there was a span of 12 bases. DNA for the CDR3: TGTGCCAGCAAGGGCAGGGATTTGAACACTGAAGCTTTCTTT. Protein sequence: CASKGRDLNTEAFF. The full variable domain, rest sourced from reference TRBV2 and TRBJ1-1, is EPEVTQTPSHQVTQMGQEVILRCVPISNHLYFYWYRQILGQKVEFLVSFYNNEISEKSEIFDDQFSVERPDGSNFTLKIRSTKLEDSAMYFCASKGRDLNTEAFFGQGTRLTVV.